This T cell receptor (beta chain) originates from a study of T cell changes during pregnancy in multiple sclerosis. Sequenced by immunoSEQ multiplex PCR; TCRdb stores in-frame clones only, minus some. The data hold approximately 70,000 clones, with 92% observed a single time. Here the sequenced sample was peripheral blood, taken in the second trimester of pregnancy. The origin of this receptor is a female donor in good health, enrolled as a control in a pregnancy study.

Written as DNA, the CDR3 is TGTGCCAGCAGCCCAAAGACGGTGGGGGCTGACACTGAAGCTTTCTTT. This sequence encodes CASSPKTVGADTEAFF. The chain is built from TRBV4-2 and TRBJ1-1, with D possibly being TRBD1 (6 bases). Trimming took 4 bases from V and 3 from J, leaving 18 bases between them. Looked up from germline, CDR1 is LGHNA and CDR2 is YNFKEQ. CDR3 length equals 16 residues.